The clone carrying this T cell receptor beta chain was picked up a small number of times. What it binds is unknown. The observed sequence ends 3 residues before the CDR3 terminus, with the missing tail filled in from the germline J gene. The sample is drawn from a study of T cell clonality in common variable immunodeficiency. Study results and caveats: Reportedly, TCR beta sequences from common variable immunodeficiency showed fewer deletions and N-nucleotide insertions.

Patients and controls were mostly of Caucasian heritage. The trim removed 0 bases at V and 6 bases at J, leaving 15 bases unmatched. The CDR3 has 18 residues. The germline gives CDR1 DFQATT, CDR2 SNEGSKA (reference sequence). Data came from immunoSEQ multiplex PCR; TCRdb stores just in-frame clones and leaves some out. The repertoire yields around 24,000 clones, none seen only once; the top ten contain approximately 4%. The sample taken for sequencing was peripheral blood mononuclear cells. The source of this sequence is a human donor with common variable immunodeficiency. The chain recombines TRBV20-1 with TRBJ2-1, with 9 bases identical to TRBD2. CDR3 sequence reads: CSAREGDFRLAGINEQFF. The part of the CDR3 DNA that was read is TGCAGTGCTAGAGAAGGTGATTTTAGGCTAGCGGGGATCAATGAG.